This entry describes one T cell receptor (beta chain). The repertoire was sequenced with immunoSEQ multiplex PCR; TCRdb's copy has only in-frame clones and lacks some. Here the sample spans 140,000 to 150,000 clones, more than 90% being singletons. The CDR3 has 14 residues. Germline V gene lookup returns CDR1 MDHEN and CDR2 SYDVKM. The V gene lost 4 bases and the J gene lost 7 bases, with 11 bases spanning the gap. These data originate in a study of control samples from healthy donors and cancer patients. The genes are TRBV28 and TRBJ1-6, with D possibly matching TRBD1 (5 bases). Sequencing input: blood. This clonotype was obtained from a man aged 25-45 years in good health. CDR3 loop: CASSSGTSNSPLHF. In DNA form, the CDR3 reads TGTGCCAGCAGTTCCGGGACCTCCAATTCACCCCTCCACTTT.